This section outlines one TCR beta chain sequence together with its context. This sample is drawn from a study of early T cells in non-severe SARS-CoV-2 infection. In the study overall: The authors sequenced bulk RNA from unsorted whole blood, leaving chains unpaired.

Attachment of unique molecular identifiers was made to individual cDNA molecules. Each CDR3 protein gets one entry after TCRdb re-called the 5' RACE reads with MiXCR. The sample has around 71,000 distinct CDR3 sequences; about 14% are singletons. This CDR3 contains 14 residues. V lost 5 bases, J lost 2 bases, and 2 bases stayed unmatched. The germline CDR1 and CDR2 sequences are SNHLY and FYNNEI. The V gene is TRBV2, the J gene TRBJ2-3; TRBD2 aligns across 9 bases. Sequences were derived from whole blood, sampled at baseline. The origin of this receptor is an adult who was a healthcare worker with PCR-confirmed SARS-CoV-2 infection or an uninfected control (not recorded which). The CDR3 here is CASSLAGITDTQYF. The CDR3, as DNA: TGTGCCAGCAGTCTAGCGGGGATCACAGATACGCAGTATTTT.